This TCR beta chain was obtained from a study of T cells in women clearing cervical HPV infection. Whole-study context: Controls' single incident HPV16 infection cleared within 12 months without precancer.

The CDR3 contains 14 residues. Germline values: CDR1 SGHTA, CDR2 FQGNSA. The germline V and J ends were trimmed by 4 bases and 0 bases, with 8 bases remaining between them. Study observations and caveats: Cases carried less TRBV6-7 than controls: roughly 0.11% versus 0.16%. It is unknown whether associations predate infection; no effector/memory or HPV-specific sorting. Cases and controls were distinguished at AUC 0.83 by richness and V genes.

To note about this clone: Its specificity is not known. Read sequence stops 3 residues before the CDR3 end, and the germline J gene provides the missing end.

Libraries were prepared by immunoSEQ multiplex PCR; TCRdb keeps only in-frame clonotypes and omits some of them. The record lists 25,000 to 30,000 clones, of which the ten most abundant hold roughly 4%. This clonotype was sampled from a woman aged 18 to 75 with a cervical HPV16 infection that either progressed to CIN3+ or cleared (not recorded which). This chain uses TRBV7-2 with TRBJ2-3, with a weak D call TRBD2 (5 bases). The sequencing input was blood buffy coat. CDR3 DNA (partial): TGTGCCAGCAGCTCCAGGACTAGCACAGATACG. Its protein product is CASSSRTSTDT. The full CDR3 is CASSSRTSTDTQYF.